This T cell receptor (beta chain) appears in the sequencing data of a study of blood T cell repertoires in COVID-19 (TCRdb year 2020). Regarding the research as a whole: Samples from collaborators originated in the United States, Italy and Spain and spanned both the acute and convalescent phases of COVID-19. The material from the prospective study consisted of cDNA or gDNA derived from T cells, B-cell-depleted T cells, or PBMCs. Deeply sampled blood TCRbeta repertoires from subjects exposed to, actively infected with, or recovered from COVID-19 were included in the dataset. The repertoires were released in a freely available public database meant as a resource for research on the immune response to SARS-CoV-2. Samples came from the ongoing ImmuneRACE study (first 160 participants) plus 1,254 subjects from 6 global collaborators. Nearly every sample came with metadata listing a de-identified subject ID, COVID-19 status, age in years and sex. Where HLA class I and class II types were available, the types were taken from metadata supplied by the sample provider, not from assay-based typing.

CDR1 and CDR2 are read off the germline V gene as SNHLY and FYNNEI. From its cysteine to its valine, the CDR3 spans 14 amino acids. Only the CDR3 part of the read is kept: 42 bases, read in frame from the first base. Between the V and J ends, shortened by 6 bases and 5 bases respectively, the junction contains 17 bases. Comments on this clone: No cognate antigen has been identified for it. Nothing much larger sits one base from this clone, and base qualities are not available.

What the work shows at the level of the full study, not this receptor alone: The amount of clinical and demographic metadata varied by source and participant and was provided uncurated.

Collaborating institutions collected whole blood in K2EDTA tubes following their own protocols. For TCRbeta analysis, collaborators shipped samples in one of three forms: frozen whole blood, isolated PBMCs, or DNA extracted from either of those sample types. The immunoSEQ Assay, a bias-controlled multiplex PCR, was used to amplify TCRbeta CDR3 regions from genomic DNA. The authors processed their data as follows. Nucleated cell counts per sample were estimated from amplification of reference gene primers within the assay. To quantify the absolute abundance of each unique TCRbeta CDR3 rearrangement, sequence reads were collapsed and filtered. Productive Simpson clonality was computed per sample as the square root of Simpson's diversity index over productive rearrangements. TCRdb stores this immuneACCESS table with in-frame sequences only. Part of the clones is absent; in the studies checked, under half of the shortfall reflects unresolved V genes, and no reason is known for the rest. V, J and clone size are taken as reported in that table, and D and trimming were inferred from the DNA itself. The sample table records about 100,000 clones; approximately 90% of these occur just once. The ten largest clones add up to 2% to 2.5% of the sample.

Sample: peripheral blood. The TCR sequence derives from a man in his fifties or sixties with active COVID-19. The V and J segments used are TRBV2 and TRBJ2-7, with a tentative D gene TRBD1 over 6 matching bases. The CDR3 in this case is CASSKQGRVDEQYV. The DNA sequence reads TGTGCCAGCAGCAAACAGGGACGGGTCGACGAGCAGTACGTC.